The 28 T cell receptor beta chains below were found in one sample sequenced in a study of early T cells in non-severe SARS-CoV-2 infection. Using its own MiXCR run on the 5' RACE reads, TCRdb lists one record per CDR3 protein. The data hold about 71,000 distinct CDR3 sequences, with roughly 12% observed a single time. Specimen: whole blood, collected at baseline. The source is an adult who was a healthcare worker with PCR-confirmed SARS-CoV-2 infection or an uninfected control (not recorded which).

This clonotype occurred many times. V and J are TRBV29-1 and TRBJ2-3; possible D gene TRBD2, 7 bases. This CDR3 has 15 residues. The germline V gene encodes CDR1 SQVTM and CDR2 ANQGSEA. Trimming took 6 bases from V and 6 from J, leaving 22 bases between them. The CDR3 loop reads CSVRGAGIASDTQYF. In DNA form, the CDR3 reads TGCAGCGTCCGGGGGGCCGGGATCGCCAGCGATACGCAGTATTTT.

This chain uses TRBV5-4 with TRBJ1-4, with 8 bases lining up with TRBD1. The CDR3 consists of 15 residues. The germline V gene has CDR1 SGHNT and CDR2 YYREEE (reference sequence). The trim removed 4 bases at V and 2 bases at J, leaving 4 bases unmatched. The CDR3 reads CASSQGARTNEKLFF. The CDR3 DNA reads as TGTGCCAGCAGCCAGGGGGCAAGGACTAATGAAAAACTGTTTTTT.

The V and J genes are TRBV11-2 and TRBJ2-7; D is undetermined. The CDR3 consists of 15 residues. CDR1 and CDR2 from the germline V gene are SGHAT and FQNNGV. Trimming took 0 bases from V and 2 from J, leaving 11 bases between them. The CDR3 protein is CASSLEVGSAYEQYF. In DNA, the CDR3 is TGTGCCAGCAGCTTAGAAGTCGGGTCAGCCTACGAGCAGTACTTC. The complete variable domain, with remaining parts taken from reference TRBV11-2 and TRBJ2-7, reads EAGVAQSPRYKIIEKRQSVAFWCNPISGHATLYWYQQILGQGPKLLIQFQNNGVVDDSQLPKDRFSAERLKGVDSTLKIQPAKLEDSAVYLCASSLEVGSAYEQYFGPGTRLTVT.

This clonotype was counted only a few times. The rearrangement uses TRBV28 and TRBJ2-2; D is undetermined. Germline CDR1 is MDHEN and CDR2 is SYDVKM. V shed 9 bases and J shed 7 bases, with 12 bases lying between them. This CDR3 is built from 12 residues. This CDR3 is CASTGQIGELFF. The DNA of the CDR3 is TGTGCCAGTACGGGTCAGATCGGGGAGCTGTTTTTT.

The V gene is TRBV21-1, the J gene TRBJ1-6. TRBV21-1 constitutes a pseudogene. The CDR3 has 11 residues. In DNA form, the CDR3 reads TGTGCCAGCAGCAAAGTCTCACCCCTCCACTTT. It translates to CASSKVSPLHF.

This clonotype has more than one count but fewer than ten. The chain recombines TRBV18 with TRBJ2-1; D is undetermined. V dropped 3 bases and J dropped 10 bases, with 10 bases sitting between them. The germline gives CDR1 KGHSH, CDR2 LQKENI. CDR3 length: 12 amino acids. CDR3 region: CASSPAIQEQFF. In DNA, the CDR3 is TGTGCCAGCTCACCGGCCATACAGGAGCAGTTCTTC.

This clonotype turned up a few times. The chain links TRBV29-1 to TRBJ2-3, with 9 positions matching TRBD2. Trimming at V came to 3 bases and at J to 1 base, leaving 2 bases not matched to a gene. The CDR3 sequence is 14 residues long. CDR1 is SQVTM and CDR2 is ANQGSEA in the germline V gene. CDR3 coding DNA: TGCAGCGTTGACCCTAGCGGGGGCACAGATACGCAGTATTTT. This codes for CSVDPSGGTDTQYF.

This clonotype occurred many times. This chain connects TRBV7-2 to TRBJ2-2, with 11 bases matching TRBD2. The CDR3 totals 16 residues. Trimming cost V 5 bases and J 6 bases; bases outside gene matches: 8. CDR1 and CDR2 (germline): SGHTA, FQGNSA. For the CDR3, the DNA is TGTGCCAGCAGCCTCGCCCCGGGACTAGCGGCCGGGGAGCTGTTTTTT. Protein: CASSLAPGLAAGELFF.

This clonotype was seen repeatedly, ten times or more. CDR3: CATSGRKNSPLHF. The CDR3 DNA is TGTGCCACCAGCGGTAGGAAGAATTCACCCCTCCACTTT. V and J are TRBV15 and TRBJ1-6, with D unresolved. This CDR3 contains 13 residues. Trimming took 5 bases from V and 7 from J, leaving 9 bases between them. The V gene's germline CDR1 is LNHNV and CDR2 YYDKDF (reference sequence).

This clonotype was counted only a few times. The gene calls are TRBV29-1 and TRBJ1-1; 11 bases line up with TRBD1. This CDR3 is built from 13 residues. Per the germline V gene, CDR1 is SQVTM and CDR2 is ANQGSEA. V shed 6 bases and J 7 bases; nucleotides not matched to a gene: 7. The CDR3, as DNA: TGCAGCGTACCGGGACAGGGGGTTGGTGAAGCTTTCTTT. The encoded protein is CSVPGQGVGEAFF.

This clonotype was counted many times. The chain uses TRBV2 and TRBJ1-3, with D perhaps TRBD1 (5 bases). V was trimmed by 6 bases and J by 4 bases, leaving 10 bases between them. Per the germline V gene, CDR1 is SNHLY and CDR2 is FYNNEI. CDR3 length equals 13 residues. The CDR3 region is CASRSPGGNTIYF. In DNA, the CDR3 is TGTGCCAGCAGGAGCCCAGGGGGAAACACCATATATTTT. Filled out from reference TRBV2 and TRBJ1-3, the complete variable domain reads EPEVTQTPSHQVTQMGQEVILRCVPISNHLYFYWYRQILGQKVEFLVSFYNNEISEKSEIFDDQFSVERPDGSNFTLKIRSTKLEDSAMYFCASRSPGGNTIYFGEGSWLTVV.

This clonotype was recorded many times. This chain links TRBV12-3 or TRBV12-4 with TRBJ2-5; TRBD2 matches 8 bases. Trimming at V came to 5 bases and at J to 1 base, leaving 3 bases not matched to a gene. The CDR3 is 14 amino acids. The CDR3 DNA is TGTGCCAGCAGTAGCGGGGGCATCCAAGAGACCCAGTACTTC. It yields the protein CASSSGGIQETQYF.

This clonotype showed up many times. V usage is TRBV29-1 and J usage is TRBJ2-7, with D possibly being TRBD2 (5 bases). The germline CDR1 and CDR2 sequences are SQVTM and ANQGSEA. The CDR3 totals 12 residues. Trimming removed 2 bases from V and 4 bases from J, with 9 bases in between. CDR3 coding DNA: TGCAGCGTTGAAATCACGGGGTACGAGCAGTACTTC. The encoded protein is CSVEITGYEQYF.

The chain joins TRBV11-2 to TRBJ2-6; TRBD2 might be the D (6 bases). The CDR3 has 18 residues. Trimming left V 5 bases short and J 0 bases short, with 17 bases between. Germline values: CDR1 SGHAT, CDR2 FQNNGV. CDR3 bases: TGTGCCAGCAGCCCAGAATGGGACTCGAGCTCTGGGGCCAACGTCCTGACTTTC. As protein: CASSPEWDSSSGANVLTF. The full variable domain, its missing parts supplied by reference TRBV11-2 and TRBJ2-6, is EAGVAQSPRYKIIEKRQSVAFWCNPISGHATLYWYQQILGQGPKLLIQFQNNGVVDDSQLPKDRFSAERLKGVDSTLKIQPAKLEDSAVYLCASSPEWDSSSGANVLTFGAGSRLTVL.

This clonotype appeared a few times. This chain uses TRBV3-1 with TRBJ2-2, with D hard to call. The CDR3 consists of 15 residues. CDR1 is LGHDT and CDR2 is YNNKEL in the germline V gene (reference sequence). V was cut by 1 base and J by 6 bases, with 12 bases left in between. The CDR3 is CASSQGPNSAGELFF. The CDR3 nucleotides read TGTGCCAGCAGCCAAGGGCCTAACAGTGCCGGGGAGCTGTTTTTT.

This clonotype was detected many times. V usage is TRBV9 and J usage is TRBJ2-4, with D perhaps matching TRBD2 (5 bases). The CDR3 spans 15 residues. Trimming pared 0 bases from V and 3 bases from J, leaving 10 bases between. From germline, CDR1 is SGDLS and CDR2 YYNGEE. This CDR3 reads CASSVDGVGKNIQYF. The CDR3 bases are TGTGCCAGCAGCGTAGACGGGGTTGGCAAAAACATTCAGTACTTC.

This clonotype came up many times. The chain couples TRBV3-1 to TRBJ1-6, with a weak D call TRBD1 (6 bases). Germline values: CDR1 LGHDT, CDR2 YNNKEL (reference sequence). There are 16 residues in the CDR3. V lost 1 base, J lost 9 bases, and 16 bases lay in between. CDR3 coding DNA: TGTGCCAGCAGCCAAGGAGACACAGGGCGTCGTTCACCCCTCCACTTT. It translates to CASSQGDTGRRSPLHF.

The J gene is TRBJ1-2, the V gene TRBV7-9; D is ambiguous. Between the trimmed V and J ends, which lost 4 bases and 2 bases, there was a span of 14 bases. The CDR3 covers 15 residues. Germline CDR1 and CDR2: SEHNR and FQNEAQ (reference sequence). The CDR3 DNA reads TGTGCCAGCAGCTCAAACCTTCAGTCGAACTATGGCTACACCTTC. Its protein product is CASSSNLQSNYGYTF.

This clonotype was observed many times. This sequence joins TRBV2 and TRBJ1-1, with D possibly TRBD1 on 6 matching bases. The CDR3 covers 14 residues. Trimming left V 6 bases short and J 6 bases short, with 17 bases between. CDR1 and CDR2 (germline): SNHLY, FYNNEI. CDR3 sequence (DNA): TGTGCCAGCAGCCTCACAGGGCAGGGCGCTGAAGCTTTCTTT. Its translation is CASSLTGQGAEAFF.

The chain has TRBV12-3 or TRBV12-4 and TRBJ2-2; weak D call: TRBD2 (5 bases). This CDR3 is built from 12 residues. The V and J ends lost 7 bases and 5 bases respectively, with 8 bases between them. CDR3 sequence (DNA): TGTGCCAGCATAACGGGGACCGGGGAGCTGTTTTTT. Translating it yields CASITGTGELFF.

The V gene is TRBV24-1, the J gene TRBJ2-2; D remains ambiguous. Germline assignment: CDR1 KGHDR and CDR2 SFDVKD. The CDR3 covers 12 residues. Trimming removed 10 bases at V and 1 base at J, with 6 bases between. The CDR3 sequence is CATGENTGELFF. CDR3 in DNA: TGTGCCACAGGAGAGAACACCGGGGAGCTGTTTTTT.

J is TRBJ2-5 and V is TRBV12-3 or TRBV12-4, with 9 bases that match TRBD1. The trim removed 5 bases at V and 1 base at J, leaving 11 bases unmatched. CDR3 size: 17 residues. The CDR3 bases are TGTGCCAGCAGTAAAGGGGGACAGGGAGTTGGCCAAGAGACCCAGTACTTC. It encodes CASSKGGQGVGQETQYF.

The gene calls are TRBV9 and TRBJ1-1; D is unclear. Germline V lookup: CDR1 SGDLS, CDR2 YYNGEE. This CDR3 is built from 13 residues. Trimming took off 0 bases at V and 5 bases at J, with 8 bases between the two ends. The chain's CDR3 is CASSVESGTEAFF. CDR3 nucleotide sequence: TGTGCCAGCAGCGTAGAGTCAGGTACTGAAGCTTTCTTT.

This clonotype showed up just a few times. V gene TRBV2 combines with J gene TRBJ1-2; D unresolved. Germline V gene data show CDR1 as SNHLY and CDR2 as FYNNEI. CDR3 length equals 15 residues. The V end was cut by 0 bases, the J end by 8 bases, with 16 bases between. CDR3 nucleotides: TGTGCCAGCAGTGAAGCGCTGGGAAGACCTATAGGCTACACCTTC. Its protein is CASSEALGRPIGYTF.

This clonotype was detected only a few times. This chain joins TRBV5-1 and TRBJ2-2; either TRBD1 or TRBD2 may fit D (5 bases each). CDR3 length equals 16 residues. Germline assignment: CDR1 SGHRS and CDR2 YFSETQ. V shed 2 bases and J shed 6 bases, with 17 bases lying between them. In nucleotides, the CDR3 is TGCGCCAGCAGCTTCCGGGGCCCCCGGGTCGCCGGGGAGCTGTTTTTT. This encodes CASSFRGPRVAGELFF.

This clonotype was seen a few times. The chain employs TRBV5-1 and TRBJ2-7; either TRBD1 or TRBD2 may supply D (5 bases each). CDR3 size: 18 residues. From germline, CDR1 is SGHRS and CDR2 YFSETQ. Between the trimmed V and J ends, which lost 1 base and 0 bases, there was a span of 20 bases. The DNA of the CDR3 is TGCGCCAGCAGCTTGTCCCCTGTCTGGGGGACCGGCTCCTACGAGCAGTACTTC. Residues: CASSLSPVWGTGSYEQYF.

The sample holds many counts of this clonotype. The V call is TRBV29-1, the J call TRBJ2-2, with 11 bases lining up with TRBD1. In germline, CDR1 is SQVTM, CDR2 ANQGSEA. This CDR3 is built from 13 residues. Trimming at V came to 5 bases and at J to 9 bases, leaving 5 bases not matched to a gene. CDR3 in amino acids: CSVKGQGGRELFF. Written as DNA, the CDR3 is TGCAGCGTTAAGGGACAGGGGGGCCGGGAGCTGTTTTTT.

This clonotype appeared many times. V gene TRBV3-1 combines with J gene TRBJ1-5; D unresolved. The CDR3 covers 14 residues. V lost 1 base, J lost 0 bases, and 4 bases lay in between. Germline values: CDR1 LGHDT, CDR2 YNNKEL (reference sequence). The DNA of the CDR3 is TGTGCCAGCAGCCAAGCTTTTAGCAATCAGCCCCAGCATTTT. Translating gives CASSQAFSNQPQHF.